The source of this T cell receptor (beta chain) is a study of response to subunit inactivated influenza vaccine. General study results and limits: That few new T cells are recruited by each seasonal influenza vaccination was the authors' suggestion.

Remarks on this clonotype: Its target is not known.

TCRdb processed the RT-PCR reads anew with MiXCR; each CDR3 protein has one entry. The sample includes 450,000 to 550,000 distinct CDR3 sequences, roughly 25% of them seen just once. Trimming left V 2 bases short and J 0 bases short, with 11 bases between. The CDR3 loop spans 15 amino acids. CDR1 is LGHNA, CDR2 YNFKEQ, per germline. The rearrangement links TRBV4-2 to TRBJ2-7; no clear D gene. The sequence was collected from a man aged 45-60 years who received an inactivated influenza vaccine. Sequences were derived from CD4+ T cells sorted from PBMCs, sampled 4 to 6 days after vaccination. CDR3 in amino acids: CASSQSWLDSYEQYF. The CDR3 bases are TGTGCCAGCAGCCAAAGCTGGCTGGACTCCTACGAGCAGTACTTC.